This is a list of T cell receptor beta chains from one sample in a study of control samples from healthy donors and cancer patients. Assay: immunoSEQ multiplex PCR; the TCRdb copy retains only in-frame clones and omits some. Among some 74,000 clones listed, around nine tenths were seen once. Source material: blood. Receptors originate from a woman between 45 and 65 years old in good health. Each CDR3 is given with its conserved first and last residue.

length: 14; V: TRBV5-8; J: TRBJ2-3; CDR3: CASSISRATDTQYF
length: 11; V: TRBV6-5; J: TRBJ2-3; CDR3: CASSLGGTQYF
length: 14; V: TRBV3-1/TRBV3-2; J: TRBJ2-3; CDR3: CASSQGGGTDTQYF
length: 12; V: TRBV12-3/TRBV12-4; J: TRBJ1-2; CDR3: CASRQDGYGYTF
length: 17; V: TRBV9; J: TRBJ1-3; CDR3: CASSALFKGTGGNTIYF
length: 11; V: TRBV25-1; J: TRBJ2-3; CDR3: CASSFTDTQYF
length: 11; V: TRBV2; J: TRBJ1-6; CDR3: CASSESSPLHF
length: 14; V: TRBV6-5; J: TRBJ1-1; CDR3: CASSPSGGWTEAFF
length: 13; V: TRBV19; J: TRBJ2-6; CDR3: CASKNSGANVLTF
length: 14; V: TRBV19; J: TRBJ1-2; CDR3: CATNRDSSNYGYTF
length: 14; V: TRBV7-2; J: TRBJ2-2; CDR3: CASSSLPNTGELFF
length: 15; V: TRBV6-5; J: TRBJ1-5; CDR3: CASRGTGNSNQPQHF
length: 15; V: TRBV5-6; J: TRBJ1-2; CDR3: CASSRSLQGASGYTF
length: 17; V: TRBV7-8; J: TRBJ1-2; CDR3: CASSTVDGRGNKYGYTF
length: 13; V: TRBV20-1; J: TRBJ1-2; CDR3: CSASRGINYGYTF
length: 15; V: TRBV7-8; J: TRBJ1-2; CDR3: CASRKTAGPGYGYTF
length: 15; V: TRBV6-1; J: TRBJ1-5; CDR3: CASSSGYVPNQPQHF
length: 13; V: TRBV6-1; J: TRBJ2-1; CDR3: CASSEGLKNEQFF
length: 15; V: TRBV15; J: TRBJ1-4; CDR3: CATSRDRGGGEKLFF
length: 11; V: TRBV25-1; J: TRBJ1-3; CDR3: CASSWGATIYF
length: 15; V: TRBV5-1; J: TRBJ1-3; CDR3: CASSYGRGPGNTIYF
length: 14; V: TRBV14; J: TRBJ2-1; CDR3: CASSSGGTYNEQFF
length: 14; V: TRBV23-1; J: TRBJ1-1; CDR3: CASSHNDGNTEAFF
length: 14; V: TRBV7-9; J: TRBJ2-7; CDR3: CASSLVAVPYEQYF
length: 15; V: TRBV19; J: TRBJ1-6; CDR3: CASTHRTKPSSPLHF
length: 15; V: TRBV9; J: TRBJ1-4; CDR3: CASSVSGTPYEKLFF
length: 14; V: TRBV2; J: TRBJ1-2; CDR3: CASWDYGRIYGYTF
length: 13; V: TRBV9; J: TRBJ1-2; CDR3: CASSGGLAGGYTF
length: 14; V: TRBV5-6; J: TRBJ2-1; CDR3: CASSYGTSNNEQFF
length: 14; V: TRBV5-1; J: TRBJ2-5; CDR3: CASSFSGDGETQYF
length: 13; V: TRBV7-8; J: TRBJ1-2; CDR3: CASSLDHRDGYTF
length: 19; V: TRBV5-3; J: TRBJ1-6; CDR3: CARSLVGTGGARDNSPLHF
length: 15; V: TRBV6-5; J: TRBJ2-7; CDR3: CASSRSRAGGYEQYF
length: 15; V: TRBV19; J: TRBJ1-2; CDR3: CASSIGAAANYGYTF
length: 13; V: TRBV7-2; J: TRBJ1-6; CDR3: CASSRQGGSPLHF
length: 16; V: TRBV20-1; J: TRBJ2-7; CDR3: CSASKKHRDTSYEQYF
length: 14; V: TRBV6-6; J: TRBJ2-7; CDR3: CASSYSQGSYEQYF
length: 15; V: TRBV2; J: TRBJ1-5; CDR3: CASGRDRGSNQPQHF
length: 13; V: TRBV6-6; J: TRBJ1-5; CDR3: CATERSSNQPQHF
length: 14; V: TRBV10-3; J: TRBJ1-2; CDR3: CAISDPGQGRGYTF
length: 16; V: TRBV4-1; J: TRBJ1-2; CDR3: CASSQDTGQGRGGYTF
length: 14; V: TRBV7-9; J: TRBJ2-3; CDR3: CASSRQAITDTQYF
length: 13; V: TRBV5-1; J: TRBJ2-7; CDR3: CASSLLGTYEQYF
length: 12; V: TRBV12-3/TRBV12-4; J: TRBJ1-4; CDR3: CASRTGNEKLFF
length: 14; V: TRBV10-3; J: TRBJ2-7; CDR3: CAISEVADTYEQYF
length: 13; V: TRBV12-3/TRBV12-4; J: TRBJ1-5; CDR3: CASSLRDGQPQHF